The rows below give T cell receptor beta chains drawn from one sample of a study of PD-1 blockade in classical Hodgkin lymphoma. Sequencing used immunoSEQ multiplex PCR; TCRdb keeps in-frame clones, though not all of them. The table lists about 36,000 clones, roughly 91% of them singletons. Sample: CD4+ T cells from blood. These receptor sequences come from a human donor with classical Hodgkin lymphoma. Both conserved end residues are part of each CDR3. The D gene is left open where the match is weak. Clone size is not always given. Where it is, it says once, few, many or a class for expanded clones.

>TRBJ2-7|TRBD2|.|TRBV7-2
CASSFGTTITQYEQYF
TGTGCCAGCAGCTTCGGGACTACCATAACCCAATACGAGCAGTACTTC
>TRBJ2-5|TRBD2|.|TRBV5-4
CASSRTSGGPSETQYF
TGTGCCAGCAGCCGGACTAGCGGGGGGCCCAGTGAGACCCAGTACTTC
>TRBJ1-1|TRBD1|.|TRBV19
CASLFPPGTGGDTEAFF
TGTGCCAGTCTATTCCCCCCCGGGACAGGGGGGGACACTGAAGCTTTCTTT
>TRBJ2-7|.|.|TRBV6-1
CATLNSYEQYF
TGTGCCACCCTCAACTCCTACGAGCAGTACTTC
>TRBJ1-6|.|few|TRBV10-1
CASAPGRNSPLHF
TGCGCCAGCGCCCCGGGAAGAAATTCACCCCTCCACTTT
>TRBJ1-4|.|.|TRBV30
CAFTNGEKLFF
TGTGCCTTCACCAACGGGGAAAAACTGTTTTTT
>TRBJ2-2|.|.|TRBV7-2
CASSFGGAGAGELFF
TGTGCCAGCAGCTTCGGGGGCGCTGGGGCCGGGGAGCTGTTTTTT
>TRBJ1-2|.|.|TRBV28
CASQRSGYGYTF
TGTGCCAGTCAGAGGTCAGGGTATGGCTACACCTTC
>TRBJ2-3|TRBD2|.|TRBV7-9
CASSLRSGRADTQYF
TGTGCCAGCAGCTTACGGAGCGGGAGGGCGGATACGCAGTATTTT
>TRBJ1-1|.|.|TRBV2
CASSPGRTEAFF
TGTGCCAGCAGCCCCGGACGAACTGAAGCTTTCTTT
>TRBJ2-2|TRBD2|.|TRBV10-3
CAISTPTSGVNTGELFF
TGTGCCATCAGTACACCAACTAGCGGAGTGAACACCGGGGAGCTGTTTTTT
>TRBJ1-1|.|.|TRBV19
CASSIRGIMNTEAFF
TGTGCCAGTAGTATAAGGGGGATCATGAACACTGAAGCTTTCTTT